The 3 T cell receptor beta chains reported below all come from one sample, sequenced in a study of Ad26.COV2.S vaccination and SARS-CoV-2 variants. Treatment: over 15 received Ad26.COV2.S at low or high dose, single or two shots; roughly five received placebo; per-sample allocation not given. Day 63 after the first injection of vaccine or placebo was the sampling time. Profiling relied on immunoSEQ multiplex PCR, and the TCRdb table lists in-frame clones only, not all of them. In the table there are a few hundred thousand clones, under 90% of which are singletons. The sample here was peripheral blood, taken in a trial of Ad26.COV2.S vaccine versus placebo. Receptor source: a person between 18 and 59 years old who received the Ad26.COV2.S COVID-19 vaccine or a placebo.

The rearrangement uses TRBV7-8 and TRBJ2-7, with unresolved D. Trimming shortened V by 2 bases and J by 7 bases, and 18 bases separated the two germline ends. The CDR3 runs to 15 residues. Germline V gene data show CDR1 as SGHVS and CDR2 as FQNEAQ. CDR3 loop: CASSLFGDGSREQYF. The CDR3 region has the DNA TGTGCCAGCAGCTTATTCGGTGACGGATCGAGGGAGCAGTACTTC.

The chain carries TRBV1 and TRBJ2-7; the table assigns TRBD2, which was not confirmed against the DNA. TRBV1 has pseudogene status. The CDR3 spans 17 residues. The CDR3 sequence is CTSSQDKTGLAGAEQYF. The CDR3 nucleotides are TGCACCAGCAGCCAAGATAAGACTGGGCTAGCGGGAGCCGAGCAGTACTTC.

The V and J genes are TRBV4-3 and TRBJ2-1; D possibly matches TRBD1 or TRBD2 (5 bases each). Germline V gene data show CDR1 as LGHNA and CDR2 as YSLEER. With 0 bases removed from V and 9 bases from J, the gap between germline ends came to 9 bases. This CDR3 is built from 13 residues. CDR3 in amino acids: CASSQDGGSEQFF. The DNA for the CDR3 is TGCGCCAGCAGCCAAGATGGGGGTAGTGAGCAGTTCTTC.